A selection of T cell receptor beta chains follows, all from one sample in a study of cytomegalovirus exposure and HLA in healthy donors. Profiled with immunoSEQ multiplex PCR; TCRdb holds only in-frame clones, not every one. This sample has about 80,000 clones, with 79% found just once. The sequenced material came from PBMCs. Every receptor here comes from a man aged 25 to 40 in good health and CMV-seronegative. Each CDR3 is given with its conserved first and last residue. The order of the fields is clone size, D gene, V gene, J gene, CDR3 length, CDR3 protein, CDR3 DNA. D genes are given only for firm matches. Clone size is given for some rows only: seen once, a few or many times, or a class if the clone is expanded.

clone size: NA
D gene: TRBD1
V gene: TRBV5-6
J gene: TRBJ2-6
CDR3 length: 14
CDR3 protein: CASGQGRGANVLTF
CDR3 DNA: TGTGCCAGCGGACAGGGAAGAGGGGCCAACGTCCTGACTTTC

clone size: NA
D gene: NA
V gene: TRBV27
J gene: TRBJ1-2
CDR3 length: 14
CDR3 protein: CASSPIQGFYGYTF
CDR3 DNA: TGTGCCAGCAGTCCGATTCAGGGGTTTTATGGCTACACCTTC

clone size: NA
D gene: TRBD2
V gene: TRBV27
J gene: TRBJ2-1
CDR3 length: 14
CDR3 protein: CASSWTSGYNEQFF
CDR3 DNA: TGTGCCAGCTCATGGACTAGCGGCTACAATGAGCAGTTCTTC

clone size: NA
D gene: NA
V gene: TRBV5-6
J gene: TRBJ2-3
CDR3 length: 15
CDR3 protein: CASSLAGAITDTQYF
CDR3 DNA: TGTGCCAGCAGCTTGGCCGGAGCAATCACAGATACGCAGTATTTT

clone size: NA
D gene: NA
V gene: TRBV19
J gene: TRBJ1-1
CDR3 length: 16
CDR3 protein: CASSIDPGAMNTEAFF
CDR3 DNA: TGTGCCAGTAGTATAGATCCAGGGGCTATGAACACTGAAGCTTTCTTT

clone size: NA
D gene: NA
V gene: TRBV30
J gene: TRBJ1-2
CDR3 length: 13
CDR3 protein: CARTGQLSYGYTF
CDR3 DNA: TGTGCCAGAACGGGACAACTGAGCTATGGCTACACCTTC

clone size: NA
D gene: NA
V gene: TRBV7-9
J gene: TRBJ2-2
CDR3 length: 15
CDR3 protein: CASSWVALNTGELFF
CDR3 DNA: TGTGCCAGCAGCTGGGTAGCCCTGAACACCGGGGAGCTGTTTTTT

clone size: NA
D gene: NA
V gene: TRBV3-1/TRBV3-2
J gene: TRBJ2-5
CDR3 length: 8
CDR3 protein: CADGGQYF
CDR3 DNA: TGTGCCGACGGGGGCCAGTACTTC

clone size: NA
D gene: NA
V gene: TRBV27
J gene: TRBJ1-2
CDR3 length: 15
CDR3 protein: CASSPLDGDIYGYTF
CDR3 DNA: TGTGCCAGCAGTCCTTTGGACGGGGATATCTATGGCTACACCTTC

clone size: NA
D gene: TRBD1
V gene: TRBV18
J gene: TRBJ2-5
CDR3 length: 14
CDR3 protein: CASSPGQGRETQYF
CDR3 DNA: TGTGCCAGCTCGCCGGGACAGGGAAGGGAGACCCAGTACTTC

clone size: NA
D gene: NA
V gene: TRBV6-5
J gene: TRBJ1-5
CDR3 length: 15
CDR3 protein: CASSYRQGRNQPQHF
CDR3 DNA: TGTGCCAGCAGTTACCGGCAGGGGCGGAATCAGCCCCAGCATTTT

clone size: few
D gene: TRBD2
V gene: TRBV6-7
J gene: TRBJ2-3
CDR3 length: 21
CDR3 protein: CASSYWVALPSGRPITDTQYF
CDR3 DNA: TGTGCCAGCAGTTACTGGGTGGCCTTGCCTAGCGGGAGGCCCATCACAGATACGCAGTATTTT

clone size: NA
D gene: TRBD1
V gene: TRBV15
J gene: TRBJ1-2
CDR3 length: 15
CDR3 protein: CATSREGGQGDGYTF
CDR3 DNA: TGTGCCACCAGCAGAGAGGGGGGACAGGGGGACGGCTACACCTTC

clone size: NA
D gene: TRBD2
V gene: TRBV25-1
J gene: TRBJ2-1
CDR3 length: 14
CDR3 protein: CASSEAGGQNEQFF
CDR3 DNA: TGTGCCAGCAGTGAAGCGGGGGGGCAGAATGAGCAGTTCTTC

clone size: NA
D gene: NA
V gene: TRBV6-5
J gene: TRBJ1-4
CDR3 length: 15
CDR3 protein: CASSYVGQSPEKLFF
CDR3 DNA: TGTGCCAGCAGTTACGTCGGACAGAGCCCTGAAAAACTGTTTTTT

clone size: NA
D gene: NA
V gene: TRBV4-1
J gene: TRBJ2-7
CDR3 length: 11
CDR3 protein: CASSQHYEQYF
CDR3 DNA: TGCGCCAGCAGCCAGCACTACGAGCAGTACTTC

clone size: NA
D gene: NA
V gene: TRBV2
J gene: TRBJ2-7
CDR3 length: 11
CDR3 protein: CASGREYEQYF
CDR3 DNA: TGTGCCAGCGGTCGGGAATACGAGCAGTACTTC

clone size: NA
D gene: TRBD2
V gene: TRBV23-1
J gene: TRBJ2-7
CDR3 length: 14
CDR3 protein: CASFGLAGRDEQYF
CDR3 DNA: TGCGCCAGCTTTGGACTAGCGGGGAGGGACGAGCAGTACTTC

clone size: NA
D gene: TRBD1
V gene: TRBV5-1
J gene: TRBJ2-1
CDR3 length: 16
CDR3 protein: CASSLAGGQGYNEQFF
CDR3 DNA: TGCGCCAGCAGCTTGGCCGGGGGACAGGGATACAATGAGCAGTTCTTC

clone size: NA
D gene: NA
V gene: TRBV19
J gene: TRBJ2-2
CDR3 length: 13
CDR3 protein: CASSIDRAGELFF
CDR3 DNA: TGTGCCAGTAGTATAGATCGCGCCGGGGAGCTGTTTTTT

clone size: NA
D gene: TRBD1
V gene: TRBV14
J gene: TRBJ2-6
CDR3 length: 18
CDR3 protein: CASRRTGGIGSGANVLTF
CDR3 DNA: TGTGCCAGCAGGCGGACAGGGGGCATCGGATCTGGGGCCAACGTCCTGACTTTC

clone size: NA
D gene: NA
V gene: TRBV4-1
J gene: TRBJ2-7
CDR3 length: 15
CDR3 protein: CASSQDPTGTYEQYF
CDR3 DNA: TGCGCCAGCAGCCAAGATCCCACAGGGACCTACGAGCAGTACTTC

clone size: NA
D gene: NA
V gene: TRBV19
J gene: TRBJ2-7
CDR3 length: 13
CDR3 protein: CASSGVGGYEQYF
CDR3 DNA: TGTGCCAGCTCGGGAGTCGGAGGCTACGAGCAGTACTTC

clone size: NA
D gene: TRBD2
V gene: TRBV5-1
J gene: TRBJ2-1
CDR3 length: 15
CDR3 protein: CASSLQAGTYNEQFF
CDR3 DNA: TGCGCCAGCAGCCTCCAAGCGGGAACTTACAATGAGCAGTTCTTC

clone size: NA
D gene: NA
V gene: TRBV28
J gene: TRBJ1-5
CDR3 length: 14
CDR3 protein: CASTKVQGYQPQHF
CDR3 DNA: TGTGCCAGCACCAAAGTACAGGGATATCAGCCCCAGCATTTT

clone size: NA
D gene: NA
V gene: TRBV9
J gene: TRBJ2-2
CDR3 length: 13
CDR3 protein: CASSAYYTGELFF
CDR3 DNA: TGTGCCAGCAGCGCTTACTACACCGGGGAGCTGTTTTTT

clone size: NA
D gene: TRBD1
V gene: TRBV18
J gene: TRBJ1-6
CDR3 length: 17
CDR3 protein: CASSRAGTGSEGSPLHF
CDR3 DNA: TGTGCCAGCTCACGGGCCGGGACAGGATCGGAGGGGTCACCCCTCCACTTT

clone size: NA
D gene: TRBD1
V gene: TRBV18
J gene: TRBJ2-7
CDR3 length: 17
CDR3 protein: CASLRTGREILLYEQYF
CDR3 DNA: TGTGCCAGCTTACGGACAGGGCGTGAAATACTACTCTACGAGCAGTACTTC

clone size: NA
D gene: NA
V gene: TRBV7-3
J gene: TRBJ2-1
CDR3 length: 14
CDR3 protein: CASSFKGGDNEQFF
CDR3 DNA: TGTGCCAGCAGCTTTAAGGGGGGGGACAATGAGCAGTTCTTC